The T cell receptor beta chain under discussion was sequenced for a study of PD-1 blockade in mismatch repair-deficient tumors. Study results and limitations: Rapid post-treatment expansion, then contraction, generally preceding radiologic response, marked tumor-resident clones.

This table comes from immunoSEQ multiplex PCR, and its TCRdb copy is limited to in-frame clones, with some not included. This table holds over 30,000 clones, around 80% found once. This clone was picked up one time. Its cognate antigen is unknown. The junction departs from the called germline gene at one end, perhaps through a read error. Germline CDR1 is SGHDN and CDR2 is FVKESK. The CDR3 length is 13 residues. Mismatch repair deficiency was confirmed in all patients, by PCR or immunohistochemistry. J is TRBJ1-3 and V is TRBV14; D remains ambiguous. The TCR was taken from an adult with mismatch repair-deficient cancer. The source was PBMCs, collected less than 7 weeks after starting pembrolizumab. The CDR3 loop reads CASSTFPGNTVYF. For the CDR3, the DNA is TGTGCCAGCAGCACTTTTCCAGGAAACACCGTATATTTT.